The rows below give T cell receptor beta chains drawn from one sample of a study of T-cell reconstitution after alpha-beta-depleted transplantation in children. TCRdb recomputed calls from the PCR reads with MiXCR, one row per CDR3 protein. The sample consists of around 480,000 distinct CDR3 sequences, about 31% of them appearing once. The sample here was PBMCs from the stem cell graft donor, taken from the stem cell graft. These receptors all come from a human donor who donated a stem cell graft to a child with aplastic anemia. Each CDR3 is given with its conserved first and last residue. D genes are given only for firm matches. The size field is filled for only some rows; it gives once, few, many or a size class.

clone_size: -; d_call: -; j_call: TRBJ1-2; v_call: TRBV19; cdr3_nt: TGTGCCAGTTTTTTGGTTGGCTACACCTTC; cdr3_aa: CASFLVGYTF
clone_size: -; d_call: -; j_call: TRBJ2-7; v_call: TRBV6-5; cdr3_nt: TGTGCCAGCAGTTACGGGGGGGGACAGGTGATCCCCTACGAGCAGTACTTC; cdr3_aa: CASSYGGGQVIPYEQYF
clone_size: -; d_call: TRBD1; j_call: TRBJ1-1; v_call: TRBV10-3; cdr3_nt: TGTGCCATCAGTGAGTCTAGGGACAGTCGAGAAAGTGATGAAGCTTTCTTT; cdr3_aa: CAISESRDSRESDEAFF
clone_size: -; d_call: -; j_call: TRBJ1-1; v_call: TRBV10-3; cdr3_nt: TGTGCCATCAGTGAGAGGCAGGGGCCGAACACTGAAGCTTTCTTT; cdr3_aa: CAISERQGPNTEAFF
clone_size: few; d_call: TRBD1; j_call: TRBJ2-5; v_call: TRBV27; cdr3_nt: TGTGGCACAGGGGTTGGAGAGACCCAGTACTTC; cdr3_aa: CGTGVGETQYF
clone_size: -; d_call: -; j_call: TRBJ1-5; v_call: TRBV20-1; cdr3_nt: TGCAGTGCTAGAGATAGGGGGGCGCCGCTTCAGCCCCAGCATTTT; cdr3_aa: CSARDRGAPLQPQHF
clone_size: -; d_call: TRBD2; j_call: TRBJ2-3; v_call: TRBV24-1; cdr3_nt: TGTGCCACCAGTGATTCCGAGACGTTTGCGGGAGGCACAGATACGCAGTATTTT; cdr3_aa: CATSDSETFAGGTDTQYF
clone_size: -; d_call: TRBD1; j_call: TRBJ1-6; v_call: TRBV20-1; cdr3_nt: TGCAGTGCTATTTTCCGGACAGGACTTCAGTCACCCCTCCACTTT; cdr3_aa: CSAIFRTGLQSPLHF
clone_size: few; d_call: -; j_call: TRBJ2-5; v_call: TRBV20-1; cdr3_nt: TGCAGTGCTACGGACGGAGGCAAAGAGACCCAGTACTTC; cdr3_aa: CSATDGGKETQYF
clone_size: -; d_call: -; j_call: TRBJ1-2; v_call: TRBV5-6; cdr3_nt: TGTGCCAGCAGCTTGGCCGGACAGACCTTTATTGTTAACTATGGCTACACCTTC; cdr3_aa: CASSLAGQTFIVNYGYTF
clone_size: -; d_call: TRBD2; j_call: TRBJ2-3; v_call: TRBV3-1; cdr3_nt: TGTGCCAGCAGCCCATTTGACTGGGCTAGCGGGAGTCACGCAGATACGCAGTATTTT; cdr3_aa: CASSPFDWASGSHADTQYF
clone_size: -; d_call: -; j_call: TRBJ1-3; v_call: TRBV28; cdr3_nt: TGTGCCAGCAGTGCATGGGGGGTAAGAAACACCATATATTTT; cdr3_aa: CASSAWGVRNTIYF
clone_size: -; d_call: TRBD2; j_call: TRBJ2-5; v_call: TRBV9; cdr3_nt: TGTGCAGGTCCGAGGACTAGCGGGAGGGCGTGGAAGGAGACCCAGTACTTC; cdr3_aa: CAGPRTSGRAWKETQYF
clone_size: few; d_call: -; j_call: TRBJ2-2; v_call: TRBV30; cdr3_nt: TGTGCCTGGAGCCTCACGCTGAGCGGGGAGCTGTTTTTT; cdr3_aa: CAWSLTLSGELFF
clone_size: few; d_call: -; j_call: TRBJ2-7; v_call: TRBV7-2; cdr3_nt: TGTGCCAGCAGTTGGGCTGGCTACGAGCAGTACTTC; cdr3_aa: CASSWAGYEQYF
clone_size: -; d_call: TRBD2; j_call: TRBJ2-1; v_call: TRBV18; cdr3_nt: TGTGCCAGCTCACCAAGGGCGGGAGACTCCTACAATGAGCGGTTCTTC; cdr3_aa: CASSPRAGDSYNERFF
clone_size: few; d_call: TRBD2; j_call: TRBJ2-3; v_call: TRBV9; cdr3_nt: TGTGCCAGCAGCGTAGGGTCTAGCGGGAGGGCAACAGATACGCAGTATTTT; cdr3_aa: CASSVGSSGRATDTQYF
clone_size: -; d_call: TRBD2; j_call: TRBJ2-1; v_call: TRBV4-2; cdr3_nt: TGTGCCAGCAGCCACCTAGCGGGAGGTATGGATGAGCAGTTCTTC; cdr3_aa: CASSHLAGGMDEQFF
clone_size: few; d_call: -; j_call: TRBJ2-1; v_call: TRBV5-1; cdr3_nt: TGCGCCAGCATGTTGTCAGCGAGGGCCTACAATGAGCAGTTCTTC; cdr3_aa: CASMLSARAYNEQFF
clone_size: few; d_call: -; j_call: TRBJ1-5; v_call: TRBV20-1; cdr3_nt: TGCAGTGCGGCGGGGCCCAACAATCAGCCCCAGCATTTT; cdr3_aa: CSAAGPNNQPQHF
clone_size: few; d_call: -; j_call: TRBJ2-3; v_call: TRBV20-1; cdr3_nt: TGCAGTGCCCCCCTGCGAATCGGTTCAGATACGCAGTATTTT; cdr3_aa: CSAPLRIGSDTQYF
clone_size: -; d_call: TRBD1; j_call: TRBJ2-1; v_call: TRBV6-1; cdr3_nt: TGTGCCAGCAGAGTACAGGGGGCAGCTTGGAATGAGCAGTTCTTC; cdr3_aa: CASRVQGAAWNEQFF
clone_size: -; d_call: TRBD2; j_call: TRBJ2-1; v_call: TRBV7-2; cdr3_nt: TGTGCCAGCAGCCCCTGGACTAGCTCCTACAATGAGCAGTTCTTC; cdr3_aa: CASSPWTSSYNEQFF
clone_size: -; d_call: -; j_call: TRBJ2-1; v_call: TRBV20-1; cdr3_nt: TGCAGTGCCGGGATGACAGGACACTGGAATGAGCAGTTCTTC; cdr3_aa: CSAGMTGHWNEQFF
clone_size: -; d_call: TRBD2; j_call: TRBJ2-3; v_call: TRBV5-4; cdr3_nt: TGTGCCAGCAGCTTGAAGCGGGAGAGCACAGATACGCAGTATTTT; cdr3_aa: CASSLKRESTDTQYF
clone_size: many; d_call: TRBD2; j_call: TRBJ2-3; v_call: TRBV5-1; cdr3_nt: TGCGCCAGCAGCTTGGTTGCGGGAGCAGATACGCAGTATTTT; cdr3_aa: CASSLVAGADTQYF
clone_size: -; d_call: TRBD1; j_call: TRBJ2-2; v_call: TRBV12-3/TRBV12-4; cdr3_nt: TGTGCCAGCAGTATAAGGACAGGGAAAATCGGGGAGCTGTTTTTT; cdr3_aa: CASSIRTGKIGELFF
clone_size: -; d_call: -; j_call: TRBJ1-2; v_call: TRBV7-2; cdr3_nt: TGTGCCAGCAGCCCACTGCGGGGTCTGGGCTACACCTTC; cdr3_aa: CASSPLRGLGYTF
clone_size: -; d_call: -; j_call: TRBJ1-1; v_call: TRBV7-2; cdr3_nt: TGTGCCAGCAGCTTAGCTTGGGGGGGGAACACTGAAGCTTTCTTT; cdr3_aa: CASSLAWGGNTEAFF
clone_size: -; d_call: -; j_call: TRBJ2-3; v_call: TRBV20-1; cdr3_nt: TGCAGTGCTAGAAAGTCTGCGCGGACAGATACGCAGTATTTT; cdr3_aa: CSARKSARTDTQYF
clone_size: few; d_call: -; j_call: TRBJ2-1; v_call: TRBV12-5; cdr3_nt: TGTGCTAGTGCCAGACAGGCCTACAATGAGCAGTTCTTC; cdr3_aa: CASARQAYNEQFF
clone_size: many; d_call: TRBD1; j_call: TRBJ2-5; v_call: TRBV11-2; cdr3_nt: TGTGCCAGCAGCCCGGGACAGGGCCAAGAGACCCAGTACTTC; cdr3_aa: CASSPGQGQETQYF
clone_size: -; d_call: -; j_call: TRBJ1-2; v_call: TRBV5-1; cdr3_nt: TGCGCCAGCAGCTTTGCAGGGACCGATGGCTACACCTTC; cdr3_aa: CASSFAGTDGYTF
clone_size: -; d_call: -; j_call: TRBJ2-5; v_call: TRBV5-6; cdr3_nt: TGTGCCAGCAGCCGACGGGACACCACGGAGACCCAGTACTTC; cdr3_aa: CASSRRDTTETQYF
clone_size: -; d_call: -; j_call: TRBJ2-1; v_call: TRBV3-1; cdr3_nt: TGTGCCAGCAGCCAAGAGGGGCGGGACTCCTACAATGAGCAGTTCTTC; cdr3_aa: CASSQEGRDSYNEQFF
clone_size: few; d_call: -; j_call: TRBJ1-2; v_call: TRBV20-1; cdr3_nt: TGCAGTGCTAGTATCCCAGCCTCCTATGGCTACACCTTC; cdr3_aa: CSASIPASYGYTF
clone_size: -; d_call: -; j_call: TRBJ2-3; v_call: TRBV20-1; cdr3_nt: TGCAGTGCTAGAGCCTGGAGGGCAGATACGCAGTATTTT; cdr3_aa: CSARAWRADTQYF
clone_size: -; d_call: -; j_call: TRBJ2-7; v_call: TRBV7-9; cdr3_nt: TGTGCTAGCAGGACCCAGGACCTCTACGAGCAGTACTTC; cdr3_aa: CASRTQDLYEQYF
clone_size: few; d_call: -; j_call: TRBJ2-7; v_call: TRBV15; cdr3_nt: TGTGCCACCAGCAGGGGTAGGAGCGGCGGGACCAACTACGAGCAGTACTTC; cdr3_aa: CATSRGRSGGTNYEQYF
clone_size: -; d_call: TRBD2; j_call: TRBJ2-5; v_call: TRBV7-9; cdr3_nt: TGTGCCAGCAGCCCCGTACTTGGGGAGGGCCTCAAGGAGACCCAGTACTTC; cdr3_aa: CASSPVLGEGLKETQYF
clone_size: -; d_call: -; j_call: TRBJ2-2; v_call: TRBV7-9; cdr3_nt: TGTGCCAGCAGCCCAATCCGCACTAGCAGCACCGGGGAGCTGTTTTTT; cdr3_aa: CASSPIRTSSTGELFF
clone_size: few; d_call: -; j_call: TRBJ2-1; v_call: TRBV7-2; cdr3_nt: TGTGCCAGCTTTGAACTGAACTCCTACAATGAGCAGTTCTTC; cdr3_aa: CASFELNSYNEQFF
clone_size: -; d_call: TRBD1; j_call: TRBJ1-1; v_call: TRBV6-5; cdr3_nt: TGTGCCAGCAGTTACCCCCAACCGGGACAGGGGGCGCTTGACACTGAAGCTTTCTTT; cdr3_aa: CASSYPQPGQGALDTEAFF
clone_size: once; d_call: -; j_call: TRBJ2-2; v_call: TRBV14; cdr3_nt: TGTGCCAGCAGCGCAACAGGTTCGGCCGGGGAGCTGTTTTTT; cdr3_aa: CASSATGSAGELFF
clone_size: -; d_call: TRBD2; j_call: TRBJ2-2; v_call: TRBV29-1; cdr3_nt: TGCAGCGTTAGGCGGGAGGGACAGAACACCGGGGAGCTGTTTTTT; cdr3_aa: CSVRREGQNTGELFF
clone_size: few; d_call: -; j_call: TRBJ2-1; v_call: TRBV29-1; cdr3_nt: TGCAGCGTTGCTAGGGCGGGCGAGCAGTTCTTC; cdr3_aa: CSVARAGEQFF
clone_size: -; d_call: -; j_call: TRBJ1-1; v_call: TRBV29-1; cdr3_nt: TGCAGCGTTATCTCCTCTGCAGTGAACACTGAAGCTTTCTTT; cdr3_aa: CSVISSAVNTEAFF
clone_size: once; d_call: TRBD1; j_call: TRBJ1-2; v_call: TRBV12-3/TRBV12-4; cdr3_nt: TGTGCCAGCAGCACTTCGACAGGGGGCCACTATGGCTACACCTTC; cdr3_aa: CASSTSTGGHYGYTF
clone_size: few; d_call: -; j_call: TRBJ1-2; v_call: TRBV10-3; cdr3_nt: TGTGCCATCAGTGAGTCCCCGGGGACCTATGGCTACACCTTC; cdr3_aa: CAISESPGTYGYTF
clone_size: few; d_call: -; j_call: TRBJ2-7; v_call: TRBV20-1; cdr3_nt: TGCAGTGCTACGGGGGAAGATTTCTACGAGCAGTACTTC; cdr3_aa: CSATGEDFYEQYF
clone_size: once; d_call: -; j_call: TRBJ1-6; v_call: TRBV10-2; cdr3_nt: TGCGCCAGCAGTTTGGGGGAAAGTTCACCCCTCCACTTT; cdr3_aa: CASSLGESSPLHF
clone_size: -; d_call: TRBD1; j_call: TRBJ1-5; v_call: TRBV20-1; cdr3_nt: TGCAGTGCTGGAAGGGACAGGACCTTCATCTATAGCAATCAGCCCCAGCATTTT; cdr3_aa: CSAGRDRTFIYSNQPQHF
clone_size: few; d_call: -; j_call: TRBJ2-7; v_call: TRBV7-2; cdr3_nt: TGTGCCAGCAGCTCTATTACAGAGACCTACGAGCAGTACTTC; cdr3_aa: CASSSITETYEQYF
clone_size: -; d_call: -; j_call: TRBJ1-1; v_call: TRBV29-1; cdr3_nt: TGCAGCGTTGATGTACGTCAGGGGCTCATTCAAGGGTCACAGAACACTGAAGCTTTCTTT; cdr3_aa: CSVDVRQGLIQGSQNTEAFF